This TCR beta chain originates from a study of blood T cell repertoires in COVID-19 (dated by TCRdb to the early 2020s). Broadly, across the study: Samples from collaborators originated in the United States, Italy and Spain and spanned both the acute and convalescent phases of COVID-19. The material from the prospective study consisted of cDNA or gDNA derived from T cells, B-cell-depleted T cells, or PBMCs. Subjects who had been exposed to COVID-19, were actively infected with it, or had recovered from it provided the deeply sampled blood TCRbeta repertoires that made up the dataset. The repertoires were made available in a free public database intended to serve as a resource for research on the immune response to SARS-CoV-2. The samples were drawn from two sources: the first 160 participants of the ongoing ImmuneRACE study, and over 1,000 subjects contributed by 6 global collaborators. Nearly every sample came with metadata listing a de-identified subject ID, COVID-19 status, age in years and sex. Where available, HLA class I and class II types were taken from metadata supplied by the sample provider and were not determined by assay-based typing. General conclusions and limits of the study: The quantity of clinical and demographic metadata differed by source and by participant and was supplied without curation.

TCRbeta CDR3 regions were amplified from genomic DNA by means of the immunoSEQ Assay, a bias-controlled multiplex PCR. On the study's bioinformatics: The number of nucleated cells in each sample was estimated from the amplification of reference gene primers within the assay. To quantify the absolute abundance of each unique TCRbeta CDR3 rearrangement, sequence reads were collapsed and filtered. For each sample, productive Simpson clonality was calculated as the square root of Simpson's diversity index across productive rearrangements. The immuneACCESS repertoire file appears here via TCRdb, limited to in-frame rearrangements. These files lack a portion of the clones; in checked studies, under half of the deficit traces to unresolved V genes, and the cause of the others is not known. V and J calls and clone size are as listed in that table; D and trimming were resolved from the DNA. In this sample the table shows 100,000 to 150,000 clones, around 81% of which occur a single time. The biggest ten clones account for around 4.1% of the sample.

For this clone: Its specific antigen is unknown. Base qualities are not at hand, and no much larger clone is one base apart.

The collaborating institutions used their own protocols to collect whole blood in K2EDTA tubes. Collaborator samples were shipped for TCRbeta analysis as frozen whole blood, isolated PBMCs, or DNA extracted from either sample type. From the cysteine up to the phenylalanine, the CDR3 has a length of 15 residues. This entry keeps only the CDR3 DNA: 45 bases, framed from base 1. The germline V and J ends show losses of 0 bases and 7 bases respectively, and no gene match explains 9 bases of the junction. CDR1 and CDR2 (SGDLS, YYNGEE) derive from the germline V gene. Sequenced material: peripheral blood. The receptor was isolated from a woman in her forties or fifties with acute or convalescent COVID-19. The rearrangement combines TRBV9 with TRBJ2-7; 8 junctional bases match TRBD1. Here is the DNA: TGTGCCAGCAGCGTAGGGGTCCAGGGGGCGAGTGAGCAGTACTTC. Protein translation: CASSVGVQGASEQYF.